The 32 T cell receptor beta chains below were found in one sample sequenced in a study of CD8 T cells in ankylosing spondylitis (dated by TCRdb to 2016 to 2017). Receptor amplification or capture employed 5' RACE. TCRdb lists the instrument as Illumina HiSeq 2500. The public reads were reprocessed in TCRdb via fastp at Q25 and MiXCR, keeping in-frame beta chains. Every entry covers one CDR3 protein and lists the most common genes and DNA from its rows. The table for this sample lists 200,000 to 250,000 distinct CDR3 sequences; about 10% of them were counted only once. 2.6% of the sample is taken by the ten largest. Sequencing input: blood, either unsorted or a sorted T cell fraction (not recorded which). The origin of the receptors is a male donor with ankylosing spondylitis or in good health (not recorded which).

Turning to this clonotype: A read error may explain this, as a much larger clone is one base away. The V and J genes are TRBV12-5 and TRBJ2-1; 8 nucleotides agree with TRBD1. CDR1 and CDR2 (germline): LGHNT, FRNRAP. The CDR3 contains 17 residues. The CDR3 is CASDLVQGTGGSNEQFF. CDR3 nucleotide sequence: TGTGCTAGTGATTTGGTACAGGGTACAGGGGGTAGTAATGAGCAGTTCTTC.

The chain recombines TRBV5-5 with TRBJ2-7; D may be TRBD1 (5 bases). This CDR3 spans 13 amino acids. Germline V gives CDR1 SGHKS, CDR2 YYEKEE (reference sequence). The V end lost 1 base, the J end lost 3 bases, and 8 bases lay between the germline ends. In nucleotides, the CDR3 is TGTGCCAGCAGCTTGAAGGGGCACTACGAGCAGTACTTC. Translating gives CASSLKGHYEQYF.

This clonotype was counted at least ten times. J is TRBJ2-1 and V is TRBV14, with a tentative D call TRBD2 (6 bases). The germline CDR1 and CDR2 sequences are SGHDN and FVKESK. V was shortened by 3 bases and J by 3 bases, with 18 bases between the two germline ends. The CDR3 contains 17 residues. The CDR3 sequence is CASSQPWGAGDYNEQFF. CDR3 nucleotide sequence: TGTGCCAGCAGCCAGCCCTGGGGAGCGGGCGACTACAATGAGCAGTTCTTC.

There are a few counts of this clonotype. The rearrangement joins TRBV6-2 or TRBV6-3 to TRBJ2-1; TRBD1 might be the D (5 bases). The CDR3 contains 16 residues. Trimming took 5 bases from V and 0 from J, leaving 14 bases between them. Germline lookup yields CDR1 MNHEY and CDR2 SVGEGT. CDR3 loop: CASSPQDLISYNEQFF. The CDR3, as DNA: TGTGCCAGCAGTCCACAGGACCTTATCTCCTACAATGAGCAGTTCTTC.

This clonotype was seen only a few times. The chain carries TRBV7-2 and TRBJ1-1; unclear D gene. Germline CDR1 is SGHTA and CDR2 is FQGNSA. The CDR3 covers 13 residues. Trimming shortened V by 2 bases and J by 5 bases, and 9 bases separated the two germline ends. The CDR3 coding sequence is TGTGCCAGCAGCTTACAGCGTCAAACTGAAGCTTTCTTT. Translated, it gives CASSLQRQTEAFF.

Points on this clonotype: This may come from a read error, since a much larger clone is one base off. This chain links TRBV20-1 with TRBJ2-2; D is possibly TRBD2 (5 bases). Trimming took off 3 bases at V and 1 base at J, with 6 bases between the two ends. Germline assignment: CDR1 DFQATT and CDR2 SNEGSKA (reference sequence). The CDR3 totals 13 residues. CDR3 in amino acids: CSASGVNTGELFF. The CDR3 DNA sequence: TGCAGTGCTAGCGGGGTGAACACCGGGGAGCTGTTTTTT.

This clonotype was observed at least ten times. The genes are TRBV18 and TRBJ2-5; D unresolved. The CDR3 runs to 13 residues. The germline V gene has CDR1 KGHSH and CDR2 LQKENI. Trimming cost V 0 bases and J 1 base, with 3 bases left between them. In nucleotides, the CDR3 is TGTGCCAGCTCACCACCCAGCCAAGAGACCCAGTACTTC. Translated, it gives CASSPPSQETQYF.

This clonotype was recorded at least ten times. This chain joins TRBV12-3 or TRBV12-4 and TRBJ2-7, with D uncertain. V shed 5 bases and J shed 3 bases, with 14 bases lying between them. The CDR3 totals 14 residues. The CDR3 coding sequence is TGTGCCAGCAGTGCCCCGAGCTCCTTCTACGAGCAGTACTTC. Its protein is CASSAPSSFYEQYF.

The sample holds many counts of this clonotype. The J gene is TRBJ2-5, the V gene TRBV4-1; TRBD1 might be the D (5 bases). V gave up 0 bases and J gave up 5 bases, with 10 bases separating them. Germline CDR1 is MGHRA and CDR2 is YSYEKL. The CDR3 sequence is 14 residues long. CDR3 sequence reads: CASSQEMGRETQYF. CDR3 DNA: TGCGCCAGCAGCCAAGAAATGGGGCGGGAGACCCAGTACTTC.

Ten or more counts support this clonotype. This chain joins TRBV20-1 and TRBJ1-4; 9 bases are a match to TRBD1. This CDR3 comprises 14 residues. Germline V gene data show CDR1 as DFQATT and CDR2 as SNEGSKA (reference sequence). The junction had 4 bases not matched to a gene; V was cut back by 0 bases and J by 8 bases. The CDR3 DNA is TGCAGTGCTAGAGATATGGGACAGGGCGAAAAACTGTTTTTT. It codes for CSARDMGQGEKLFF.

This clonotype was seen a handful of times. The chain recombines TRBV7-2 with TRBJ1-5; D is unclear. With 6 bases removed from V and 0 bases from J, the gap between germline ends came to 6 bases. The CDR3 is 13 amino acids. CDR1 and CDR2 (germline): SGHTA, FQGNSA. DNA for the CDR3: TGTGCCAGCAGGTCCGTTAGCAATCAGCCCCAGCATTTT. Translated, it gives CASRSVSNQPQHF. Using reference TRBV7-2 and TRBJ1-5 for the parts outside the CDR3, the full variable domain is GAGVSQSPSNKVTEKGKDVELRCDPISGHTALYWYRQSLGQGLEFLIYFQGNSAPDKSGLPSDRFSAERTGGSVSTLTIQRTQQEDSAVYLCASRSVSNQPQHFGDGTRLSIL.

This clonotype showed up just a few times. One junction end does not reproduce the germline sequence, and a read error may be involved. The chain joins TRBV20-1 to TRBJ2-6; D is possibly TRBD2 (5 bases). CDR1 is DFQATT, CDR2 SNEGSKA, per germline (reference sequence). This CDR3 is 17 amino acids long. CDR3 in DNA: TGCTGTGCTAGCCTGGCCTCTGCTAGCTCTGGGGCCAACGTCCTGACTTTC. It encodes CCASLASASSGANVLTF.

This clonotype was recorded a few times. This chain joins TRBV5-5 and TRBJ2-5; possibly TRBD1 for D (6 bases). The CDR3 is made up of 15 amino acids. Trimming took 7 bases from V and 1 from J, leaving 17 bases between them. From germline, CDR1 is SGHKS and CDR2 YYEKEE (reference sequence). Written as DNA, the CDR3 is TGTGCCAGCGTCCGGGACACGCTGTTCCAAGAGACCCAGTACTTC. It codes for CASVRDTLFQETQYF.

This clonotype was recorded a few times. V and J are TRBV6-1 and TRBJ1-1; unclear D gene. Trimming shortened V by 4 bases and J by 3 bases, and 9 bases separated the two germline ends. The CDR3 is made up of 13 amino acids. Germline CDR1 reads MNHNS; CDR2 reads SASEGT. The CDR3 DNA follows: TGTGCCAGCAGTGCCACGAGATACACTGAAGCTTTCTTT. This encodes CASSATRYTEAFF.

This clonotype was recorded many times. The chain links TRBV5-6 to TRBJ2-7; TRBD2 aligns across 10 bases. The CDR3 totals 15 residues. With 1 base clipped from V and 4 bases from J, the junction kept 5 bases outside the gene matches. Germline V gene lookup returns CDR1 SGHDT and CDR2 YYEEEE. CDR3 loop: CASSLWLAGVYEQYF. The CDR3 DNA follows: TGTGCCAGCAGCTTGTGGCTAGCGGGGGTGTACGAGCAGTACTTC.

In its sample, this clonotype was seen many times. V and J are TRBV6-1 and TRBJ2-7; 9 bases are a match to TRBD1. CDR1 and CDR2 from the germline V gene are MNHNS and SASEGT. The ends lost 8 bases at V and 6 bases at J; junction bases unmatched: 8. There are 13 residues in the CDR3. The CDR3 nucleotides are TGTGCCAGCCGGAGGACAGGGGAAGGCGAGCAGTACTTC. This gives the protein CASRRTGEGEQYF.

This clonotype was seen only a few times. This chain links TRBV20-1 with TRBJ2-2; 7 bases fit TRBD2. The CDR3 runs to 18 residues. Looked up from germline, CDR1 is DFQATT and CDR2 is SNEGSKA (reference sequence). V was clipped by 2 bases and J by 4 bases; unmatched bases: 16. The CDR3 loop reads CSARKARGGAMSTGELFF. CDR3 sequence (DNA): TGCAGTGCTAGAAAGGCGCGGGGAGGGGCTATGAGCACCGGGGAGCTGTTTTTT.

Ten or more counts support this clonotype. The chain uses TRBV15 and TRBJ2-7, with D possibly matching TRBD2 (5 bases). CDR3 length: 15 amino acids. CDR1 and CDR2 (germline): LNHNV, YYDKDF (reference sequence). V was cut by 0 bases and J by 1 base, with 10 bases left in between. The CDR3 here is CATSRDKGSSYEQYF. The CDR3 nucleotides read TGTGCCACCAGCAGAGATAAAGGGAGTTCCTACGAGCAGTACTTC. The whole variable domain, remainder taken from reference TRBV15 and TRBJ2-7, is DAMVIQNPRYQVTQFGKPVTLSCSQTLNHNVMYWYQQKSSQAPKLLFHYYDKDFNNEADTPDNFQSRRPNTSFCFLDIRSPGLGDTAMYLCATSRDKGSSYEQYFGPGTRLTVT.

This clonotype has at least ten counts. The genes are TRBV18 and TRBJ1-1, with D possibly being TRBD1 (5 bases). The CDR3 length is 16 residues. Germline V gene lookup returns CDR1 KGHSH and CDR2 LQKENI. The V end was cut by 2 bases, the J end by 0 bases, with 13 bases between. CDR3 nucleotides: TGTGCCAGCTCACCAGAGGCAGGGTCGATGAACACTGAAGCTTTCTTT. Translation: CASSPEAGSMNTEAFF.

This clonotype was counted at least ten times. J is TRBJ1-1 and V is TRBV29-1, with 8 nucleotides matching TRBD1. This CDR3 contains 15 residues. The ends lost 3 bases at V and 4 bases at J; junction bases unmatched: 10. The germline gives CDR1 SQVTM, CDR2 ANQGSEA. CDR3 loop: CSVERTGGSSTEAFF. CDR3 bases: TGCAGCGTTGAGCGAACAGGGGGGAGCTCCACTGAAGCTTTCTTT.

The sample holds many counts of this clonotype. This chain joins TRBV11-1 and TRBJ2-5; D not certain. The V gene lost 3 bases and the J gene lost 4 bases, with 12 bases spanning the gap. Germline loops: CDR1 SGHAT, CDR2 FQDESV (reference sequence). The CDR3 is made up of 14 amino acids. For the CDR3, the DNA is TGTGCCAGCAGCTTTTCACTGAACGGAGAGACCCAGTACTTC. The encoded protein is CASSFSLNGETQYF.

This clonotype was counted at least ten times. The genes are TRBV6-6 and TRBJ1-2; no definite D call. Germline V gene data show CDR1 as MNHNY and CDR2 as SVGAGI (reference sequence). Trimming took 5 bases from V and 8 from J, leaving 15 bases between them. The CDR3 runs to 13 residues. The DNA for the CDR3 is TGTGCCAGCAGTCCGGCCCCCTCGAGAGGCTACACCTTC. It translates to CASSPAPSRGYTF.

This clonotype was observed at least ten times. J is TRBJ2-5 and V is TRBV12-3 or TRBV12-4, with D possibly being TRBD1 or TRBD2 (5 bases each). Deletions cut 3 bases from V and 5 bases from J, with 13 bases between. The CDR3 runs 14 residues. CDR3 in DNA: TGTGCCAGCAGTTTGCCGGCCGGGGACGAGACCCAGTACTTC. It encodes CASSLPAGDETQYF.

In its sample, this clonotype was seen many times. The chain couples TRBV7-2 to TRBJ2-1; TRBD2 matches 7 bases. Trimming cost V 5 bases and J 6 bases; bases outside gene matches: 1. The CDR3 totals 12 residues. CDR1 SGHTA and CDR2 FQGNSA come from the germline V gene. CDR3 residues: CASSPGGNEQFF. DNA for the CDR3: TGTGCCAGCAGCCCGGGGGGCAATGAGCAGTTCTTC.

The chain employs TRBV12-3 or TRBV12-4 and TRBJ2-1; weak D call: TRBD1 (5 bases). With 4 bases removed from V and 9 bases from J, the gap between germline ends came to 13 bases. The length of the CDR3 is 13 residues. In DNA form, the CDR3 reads TGTGCCAGCAGTTGGACACCAATCGGTGAGCAGTTCTTC. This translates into CASSWTPIGEQFF.

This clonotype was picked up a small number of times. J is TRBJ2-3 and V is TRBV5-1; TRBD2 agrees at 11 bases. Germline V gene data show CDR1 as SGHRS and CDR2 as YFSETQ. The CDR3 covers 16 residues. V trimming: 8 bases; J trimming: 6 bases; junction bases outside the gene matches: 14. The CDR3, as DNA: TGCGCCAGTAGCGCCTTACTAGCGGGGGCTGGTGATACGCAGTATTTT. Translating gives CASSALLAGAGDTQYF.

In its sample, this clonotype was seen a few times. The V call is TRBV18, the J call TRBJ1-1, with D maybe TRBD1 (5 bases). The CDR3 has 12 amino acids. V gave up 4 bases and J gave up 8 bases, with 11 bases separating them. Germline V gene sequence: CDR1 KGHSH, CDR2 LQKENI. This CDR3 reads CASSRGEGEAFF. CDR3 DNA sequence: TGTGCCAGCTCACGAGGGGAAGGGGAAGCTTTCTTT.

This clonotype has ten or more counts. CDR3 sequence (DNA): TGCGCCAGCAGTCCCCAGGGTAGCTCCTACAATGAGCAGTTCTTC. It is translated as CASSPQGSSYNEQFF. The J gene is TRBJ2-1, the V gene TRBV4-1; tentatively, D is TRBD1 (5 bases). Germline assignment: CDR1 MGHRA and CDR2 YSYEKL. This CDR3 comprises 15 residues. V shed 6 bases and J shed 0 bases, with 12 bases lying between them.

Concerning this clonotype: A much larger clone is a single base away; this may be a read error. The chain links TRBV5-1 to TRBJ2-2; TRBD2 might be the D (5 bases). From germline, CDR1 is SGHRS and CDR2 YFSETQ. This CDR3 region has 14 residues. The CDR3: CVSTLGSNTGELFF. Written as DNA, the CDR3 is TGCGTCAGCACCCTGGGGAGCAACACCGGGGAGCTGTTTTTT.

This CDR3 reads CASQLGGARQETQYF. In DNA, the CDR3 is TGCGCCAGCCAGCTCGGGGGGGCCCGACAAGAGACCCAGTACTTC. The V gene is TRBV10-2, the J gene TRBJ2-5; 8 positions match TRBD2. Germline assignment: CDR1 WSHSY and CDR2 SAAADI. With 8 bases clipped from V and 2 bases from J, the junction kept 10 bases outside the gene matches. CDR3 size: 15 residues.

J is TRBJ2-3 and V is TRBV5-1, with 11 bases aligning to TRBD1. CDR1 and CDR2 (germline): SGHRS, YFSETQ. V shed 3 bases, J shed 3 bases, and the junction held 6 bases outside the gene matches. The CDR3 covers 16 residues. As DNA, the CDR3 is TGCGCCAGCAGCTGGGACAGGGGGGTAGGAACAGATACGCAGTATTTT. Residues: CASSWDRGVGTDTQYF.

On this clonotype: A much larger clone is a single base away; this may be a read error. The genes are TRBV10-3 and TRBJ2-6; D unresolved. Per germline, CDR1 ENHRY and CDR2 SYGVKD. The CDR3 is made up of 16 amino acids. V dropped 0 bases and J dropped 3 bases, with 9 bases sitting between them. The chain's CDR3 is CAISESEDCGANVLTF. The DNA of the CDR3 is TGTGCCATCAGTGAGTCAGAGGATTGTGGGGCCAACGTCCTGACTTTC.